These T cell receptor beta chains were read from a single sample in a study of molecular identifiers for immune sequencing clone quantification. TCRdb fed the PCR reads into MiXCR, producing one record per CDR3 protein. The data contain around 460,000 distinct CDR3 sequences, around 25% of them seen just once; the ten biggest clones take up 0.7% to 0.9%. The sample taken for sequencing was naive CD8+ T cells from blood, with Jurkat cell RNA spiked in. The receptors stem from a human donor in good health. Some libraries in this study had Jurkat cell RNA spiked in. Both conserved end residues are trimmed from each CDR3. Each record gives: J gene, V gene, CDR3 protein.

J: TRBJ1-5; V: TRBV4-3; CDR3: ASSQDGGMNQPQH
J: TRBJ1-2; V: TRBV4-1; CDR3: AGSQENPGSGYGYT
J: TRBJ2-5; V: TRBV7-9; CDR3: ASSPRDGHLQETQY
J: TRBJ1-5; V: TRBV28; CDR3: ASSFPDRLLAQH
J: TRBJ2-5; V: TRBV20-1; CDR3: SVAGTGGQETQY
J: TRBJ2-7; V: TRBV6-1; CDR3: ASSGPLSNEQY
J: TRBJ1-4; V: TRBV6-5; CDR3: ASSYSEPDLSNEKLF
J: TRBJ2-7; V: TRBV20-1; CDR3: SAQGIEGALYEQY
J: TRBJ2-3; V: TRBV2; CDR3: ASSVANTDTQY
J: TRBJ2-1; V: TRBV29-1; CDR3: SDVGTSGRGSYNEQF
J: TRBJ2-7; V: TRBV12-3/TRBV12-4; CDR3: ASSFSGESTYEQY
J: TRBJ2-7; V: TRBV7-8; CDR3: ASSQAGLGVYEQY
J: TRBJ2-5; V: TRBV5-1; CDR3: ASSPPGGSETQY
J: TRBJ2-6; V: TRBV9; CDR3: ASSVEGLGPNSGANVLT
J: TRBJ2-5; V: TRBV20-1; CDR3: SASVDRVMETQY
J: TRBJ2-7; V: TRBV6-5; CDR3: ACSYLAGTLEQY
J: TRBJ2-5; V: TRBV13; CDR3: ASSKEETQY